Each of the 3 T cell receptor beta chains below was sequenced from the same sample in a study of blood T cell repertoires in COVID-19. The assay was immunoSEQ multiplex PCR, and TCRdb's table has in-frame clones only and misses some. The sample lists over 100,000 clones; more than 85% were seen once. Sequencing was performed on peripheral blood. The receptors were sampled from a man aged 18-30 years with acute or convalescent COVID-19.

The chain is built from TRBV15 and TRBJ2-3, with 7 bases identical to TRBD1. The CDR3 extends over 14 amino acids. Germline assignment: CDR1 LNHNV and CDR2 YYDKDF (reference sequence). J lost 5 bases, V lost 5 bases, and 7 bases had no gene match. CDR3 nucleotides: TGTGCCACCAGCCGCCGGGACAGAGAAGATACGCAGTATTTT. Amino acids: CATSRRDREDTQYF.

The J gene is TRBJ2-6, the V gene TRBV21-1; TRBD1 was called by the table and not checked on the DNA. TRBV21-1 is noted as a pseudogene. The CDR3 loop spans 15 amino acids. DNA of the CDR3: TGTGCCAGCAGCAACCACAGGGTTGGGGCCAACGTCCTGACTTTC. Translation: CASSNHRVGANVLTF.

The J gene is TRBJ1-5, the V gene TRBV25-1, with D uncertain. The germline V and J ends were trimmed by 7 bases and 4 bases, with 8 bases remaining between them. This CDR3 has 12 amino acids. Germline assignment: CDR1 MGHDK and CDR2 SYGVNS. CDR3 region: CASKGGNQPQHF. In DNA, the CDR3 is TGTGCCAGCAAAGGAGGGAATCAGCCCCAGCATTTT.